This T cell receptor (beta chain) was identified during a study of T-cell reconstitution after alpha-beta-depleted transplantation in children. Many counts were recorded for this clonotype. V lost 7 bases to trimming and J lost 4 bases, with 16 bases between them. CDR3 length: 14 amino acids. TCRbeta library construction was performed incorporating unique molecular identifiers. Via MiXCR, TCRdb re-called the PCR reads, giving one row per CDR3 protein. The sample lists just under 250,000 distinct CDR3 sequences, roughly 23% occurring once. The TCR comes from a girl aged 2-10 years with Fanconi anemia, due to receive a stem cell transplant. The gene calls are TRBV12-3 or TRBV12-4 and TRBJ1-2; D remains unclear. The sample was PBMCs, taken before TCRalphabeta/CD19-depleted stem cell transplant. The CDR3 here is CASNPYFASYGYTF. Written as DNA, the CDR3 is TGTGCCAGCAACCCATACTTCGCCTCCTATGGCTACACCTTC.